These 26 T cell receptor beta chains share one sample of origin, sequenced in a study of blood T cell repertoires in COVID-19. The repertoire was sequenced with immunoSEQ multiplex PCR; TCRdb's copy has only in-frame clones and lacks some. This table holds approximately 40,000 clones, 80% to 95% found once. The specimen was peripheral blood. These receptors were collected from a woman older than 75 with acute or convalescent COVID-19.

The chain joins TRBV19 to TRBJ2-3; 13 nucleotides line up with TRBD2. The trim removed 5 bases at V and 3 bases at J, leaving 5 bases unmatched. The CDR3 has 16 residues. CDR1 LNHDA and CDR2 SQIVND come from the germline V gene (reference sequence). The CDR3 protein is CASSQQTSGGTDTQYF. The DNA of the CDR3 is TGTGCCAGTAGTCAACAGACTAGCGGGGGGACAGATACGCAGTATTTT.

V usage is TRBV5-1 and J usage is TRBJ1-5; the D is unclear. Germline V gene sequence: CDR1 SGHRS, CDR2 YFSETQ. This CDR3 contains 16 residues. Trimming pared 0 bases from V and 1 base from J, leaving 11 bases between. CDR3 protein: CASSLVAGLSNQPQHF. DNA of the CDR3: TGCGCCAGCAGCTTGGTGGCGGGTTTGAGCAATCAGCCCCAGCATTTT.

The rearrangement joins TRBV4-3 to TRBJ1-4; the D gene is possibly TRBD1 (5 bases). This CDR3 spans 13 amino acids. Trimming took 4 bases from V and 6 from J, leaving 9 bases between them. Germline CDR1 is LGHNA and CDR2 is YSLEER. DNA for the CDR3: TGCGCCAGCAGCCGGCAGGGATATGAAAAACTGTTTTTT. This sequence encodes CASSRQGYEKLFF.

This sequence joins TRBV19 and TRBJ1-2, with 10 bases lining up with TRBD1. Germline V gene sequence: CDR1 LNHDA, CDR2 SQIVND (reference sequence). The V and J ends lost 5 bases and 1 base, in that order; junction bases with no gene match: 4. There are 15 residues in the CDR3. CDR3 in amino acids: CASSYDRGLNYGYTF. In DNA form, the CDR3 reads TGTGCCAGTAGTTACGACAGGGGGCTTAACTATGGCTACACCTTC.

This sequence joins TRBV5-5 and TRBJ1-5, with D maybe TRBD1 (5 bases). Germline CDR1 is SGHKS and CDR2 is YYEKEE (reference sequence). The CDR3 is 15 residues long. The V and J ends lost 4 bases and 0 bases respectively, with 11 bases between them. The DNA for the CDR3 is TGTGCCAGCAGCAGCTACGGGGGTAGCAATCAGCCCCAGCATTTT. Amino acids: CASSSYGGSNQPQHF.

This rearrangement joins TRBV19 to TRBJ2-3, with D possibly being TRBD1 (6 bases). Looked up from germline, CDR1 is LNHDA and CDR2 is SQIVND (reference sequence). This CDR3 has 13 residues. V lost 5 bases to trimming and J lost 6 bases, with 12 bases between them. The CDR3 here is CASSEGVRDTQYF. CDR3 sequence (DNA): TGTGCCAGTAGTGAGGGGGTCAGGGATACGCAGTATTTT.

This chain connects TRBV4-1 to TRBJ1-2; 8 bases map to TRBD1. This CDR3 is 14 amino acids long. Germline lookup yields CDR1 MGHRA and CDR2 YSYEKL. V trimming: 6 bases; J trimming: 3 bases; junction bases outside the gene matches: 6. CDR3 amino acids: CASRPQGDHYGYTF. CDR3 nucleotide sequence: TGCGCCAGCAGGCCACAGGGGGACCACTATGGCTACACCTTC.

This clone has a single count. This chain links TRBV23-1 with TRBJ1-2; D is perhaps TRBD1 (5 bases). TRBV23-1 is assigned to the ORF class and has an uncertain function. The V and J ends lost 0 bases and 11 bases respectively, with 25 bases between them. The CDR3 has 17 residues. The CDR3 sequence: CASSQSFWSYSGSLYTF. CDR3 nucleotide sequence: TGCGCCAGCAGTCAATCTTTCTGGTCGTACTCAGGGTCTTTATACACCTTC.

V is TRBV2 and J is TRBJ1-5; no clear D. Germline lookup yields CDR1 SNHLY and CDR2 FYNNEI. The CDR3 extends over 17 amino acids. V gave up 6 bases and J gave up 0 bases, with 18 bases separating them. CDR3 residues: CASSFLGVTNSNQPQHF. The CDR3 DNA follows: TGTGCCAGCAGCTTCCTGGGAGTAACAAATAGCAATCAGCCCCAGCATTTT.

The chain joins TRBV29-1 to TRBJ2-1; TRBD1 agrees at 11 bases. After removal of 3 bases from V and 4 bases from J, the junction contained 5 bases not matched to a gene. Germline V gene sequence: CDR1 SQVTM, CDR2 ANQGSEA. The CDR3 covers 15 residues. The CDR3 reads CSVDTGTGGYNEQFF. CDR3 DNA sequence: TGCAGCGTTGACACCGGGACAGGGGGTTACAATGAGCAGTTCTTC.

The chain carries TRBV19 and TRBJ2-3; TRBD1 aligns across 7 bases. CDR3 size: 15 residues. Germline V gene data show CDR1 as LNHDA and CDR2 as SQIVND (reference sequence). V gave up 8 bases and J gave up 2 bases; unmatched junction bases: 10. CDR3 in amino acids: CASDAGTAYTDTQYF. DNA for the CDR3: TGTGCCAGTGATGCTGGGACAGCTTACACAGATACGCAGTATTTT.

The V call is TRBV3-1 (or the pseudogene TRBV3-2), the J call TRBJ2-7; possible D gene TRBD1, 6 bases. Germline assignment: CDR1 LGHDT and CDR2 YNNKEL (reference sequence). Deletions cut 6 bases from V and 3 bases from J, with 15 bases between. The CDR3 is made up of 14 amino acids. The CDR3: CASRRELDSYEQYF. CDR3 sequence (DNA): TGTGCCAGCAGACGAGAATTGGACAGCTACGAGCAGTACTTC.

The chain joins TRBV7-9 to TRBJ1-1; TRBD1 agrees at 7 bases. Germline-derived CDR1 and CDR2 are SEHNR and FQNEAQ (reference sequence). This CDR3 is 14 amino acids long. With 1 base clipped from V and 7 bases from J, the junction kept 6 bases outside the gene matches. The CDR3 loop is CASSLVQGSSEAFF. The DNA for the CDR3 is TGTGCCAGCAGCTTAGTACAGGGGTCGAGTGAAGCTTTCTTT.

This clone was recorded once. This chain uses TRBV19 with TRBJ1-2; 8 nucleotides agree with TRBD1. Germline V gene sequence: CDR1 LNHDA, CDR2 SQIVND (reference sequence). J gave up 0 bases and V 8 bases, and 5 bases lay outside the gene matches. The CDR3 extends over 14 amino acids. In nucleotides, the CDR3 is TGTGCCAGTTCTCCGGACAGGGCTAACTATGGCTACACCTTC. This encodes CASSPDRANYGYTF.

A single count supports this clone. This sequence joins TRBV7-8 and TRBJ1-1; 9 bases map to TRBD1. This CDR3 has 13 amino acids. After removal of 6 bases from V and 11 bases from J, the junction contained 10 bases not matched to a gene. The germline gives CDR1 SGHVS, CDR2 FQNEAQ. DNA of the CDR3: TGTGCCAGCAGTATAACAGGGGGCGTCGGGGCTTTCTTT. Translation gives CASSITGGVGAFF.

The V call is TRBV11-2, the J call TRBJ1-2; perhaps TRBD1 as D (5 bases). This CDR3 has 13 residues. Germline CDR1 is SGHAT and CDR2 is FQNNGV. V was clipped by 2 bases and J by 4 bases, with 8 bases between them. DNA of the CDR3: TGTGCCAGCAGCTTATCCCAGGGCTATGGCTACACCTTC. This translates into CASSLSQGYGYTF.

V gene TRBV6-1 combines with J gene TRBJ1-5, with TRBD1 as a possible D gene (5 bases). The germline V gene encodes CDR1 MNHNS and CDR2 SASEGT. This CDR3 comprises 14 residues. V dropped 0 bases and J dropped 4 bases, with 7 bases sitting between them. The CDR3 DNA reads TGTGCCAGCAGTGAAGCATCAGGGAATCAGCCCCAGCATTTT. Residues: CASSEASGNQPQHF.

This chain joins TRBV6-5 and TRBJ1-2; D is ambiguous. Germline V gene data show CDR1 as MNHEY and CDR2 as SVGAGI. V gave up 0 bases and J gave up 0 bases, with 8 bases separating them. This CDR3 is 15 amino acids long. In DNA form, the CDR3 reads TGTGCCAGCAGTTACTCGGTGGCCACTAACTATGGCTACACCTTC. It translates to CASSYSVATNYGYTF.

The gene calls are TRBV3-1 (or the pseudogene TRBV3-2) and TRBJ2-2; TRBD1 aligns across 8 bases. Losses at the gene ends were 5 bases for V and 5 bases for J; bases not matched to a gene: 7. CDR1 is LGHDT and CDR2 is YNNKEL in the germline V gene (reference sequence). The CDR3 spans 15 residues. In nucleotides, the CDR3 is TGTGCCAGCAGCGGCAGGGGGCGACGTACCGGGGAGCTGTTTTTT. Encoded protein: CASSGRGRRTGELFF.

The chain carries TRBV18 and TRBJ2-3; no firm D call. The CDR3 covers 14 residues. The V end lost 6 bases, the J end lost 5 bases, and 15 bases lay between the germline ends. Germline assignment: CDR1 KGHSH and CDR2 LQKENI. CDR3 loop: CASSETRVQDTQYF. The CDR3 coding sequence is TGTGCCAGCTCCGAAACCCGGGTCCAAGATACGCAGTATTTT.

The CDR3 DNA reads as TGTGCCAGCAGCTTAGCCCCCTTCGCAGATACGCAGTATTTT. Residues: CASSLAPFADTQYF. The J gene is TRBJ2-3, the V gene TRBV7-2; D gene unclear. Trimming took off 0 bases at V and 4 bases at J, with 8 bases between the two ends. The CDR3 spans 14 residues. The germline V gene has CDR1 SGHTA and CDR2 FQGNSA.

The chain couples TRBV5-1 to TRBJ1-6; no clear D. Germline assignment: CDR1 SGHRS and CDR2 YFSETQ. This CDR3 is 15 amino acids long. V was trimmed by 3 bases and J by 7 bases, leaving 14 bases between them. CDR3 residues: CASSSEPGGNSPLHF. CDR3 coding DNA: TGCGCCAGCAGCTCCGAGCCCGGAGGGAATTCACCCCTCCACTTT.

The chain couples TRBV5-8 to TRBJ1-1; D remains unclear. CDR1 is SGHTS, CDR2 YDEGEE, per germline. V was shortened by 4 bases and J by 5 bases, with 12 bases between the two germline ends. The CDR3 is 13 residues long. CDR3: CASSRVGRTEAFF. As DNA, the CDR3 is TGTGCCAGCAGCCGTGTAGGGAGGACTGAAGCTTTCTTT.

The rearrangement links TRBV5-1 to TRBJ2-3; TRBD2 aligns across 8 bases. Germline CDR1 and CDR2: SGHRS and YFSETQ. V lost 4 bases, J lost 6 bases, and 10 bases stayed unmatched. The CDR3 contains 15 residues. In DNA, the CDR3 is TGCGCCAGCAGCCTGAAGGCGGGGGGCGGGGATACGCAGTATTTT. Translation gives CASSLKAGGGDTQYF.

The J gene is TRBJ2-1, the V gene TRBV10-3; 12 bases fit TRBD2. V shed 2 bases, J shed 7 bases, and the junction held 3 bases outside the gene matches. The CDR3 spans 15 residues. Germline loops: CDR1 ENHRY, CDR2 SYGVKD. CDR3 sequence (DNA): TGTGCCATCAGTGAGCTGACTAGCGGGGGTAATGAGCAGTTCTTC. Translation gives CAISELTSGGNEQFF.

A note on this clone: Other DNA sequences within the sample encode an identical CDR3. The CDR3 protein is CASSESSGGTDTQYF. CDR3 nucleotide sequence: TGCGCCAGCAGTGAGTCGAGCGGGGGCACAGATACGCAGTATTTT. The rearrangement uses TRBV10-1 and TRBJ2-3, with TRBD2 matching 7 bases. J lost 1 base, V lost 0 bases, and 1 base had no gene match. From germline, CDR1 is WNHNN and CDR2 SYGVQD (reference sequence). The CDR3 runs to 15 residues.